This TCR beta chain originates from a study of T cell repertoires in cytomegalovirus infection. About the study: An indication of both CMV infection and matching HLA type came from public TCR beta signatures.

In its sample, this clonotype was seen a few times. TCRdb redid the calling of the reads with MiXCR, one entry per CDR3 protein. The data show 150,000 to 200,000 distinct CDR3 sequences, with 28% seen just once and approximately 30% held by the top ten. The germline V gene has CDR1 SGHTA and CDR2 FQGTGA. This CDR3 comprises 15 residues. V lost 2 bases, J lost 6 bases, and 5 bases stayed unmatched. Sequencing was done on a sample of PBMCs. The rearrangement links TRBV7-3 to TRBJ2-1; 9 bases agree with TRBD2. The TCR was taken from a human donor in good health (CMV status not recorded). Some clones in this sample may be carry-over from other donors' samples. The CDR3 nucleotides are TGTGCCAGCAGCTTAGTCCGCGGGGGGGGCAATGAGCAGTTCTTC. It yields the protein CASSLVRGGGNEQFF.